The 2 T cell receptor beta chains listed next were all sequenced from one sample in a study of control samples from healthy donors and cancer patients. Data came from immunoSEQ multiplex PCR; TCRdb stores just in-frame clones and leaves some out. The repertoire consists of roughly 80,000 clones, with approximately 89% occurring once and the leading ten covering 4.5% to 7%. The source material was blood. The receptors originated from a man aged 50-60 years in good health.

The rearrangement uses TRBV7-9 and TRBJ1-4; 7 bases line up with TRBD1. The CDR3 covers 13 residues. V trimming: 3 bases; J trimming: 8 bases; junction bases outside the gene matches: 3. Germline CDR1 and CDR2: SEHNR and FQNEAQ (reference sequence). The CDR3 region is CASSFGDSEKLFF. CDR3 DNA sequence: TGTGCCAGCAGCTTCGGGGACAGCGAAAAACTGTTTTTT.

The chain couples TRBV9 to TRBJ1-2; no firm D call. Germline V gene sequence: CDR1 SGDLS, CDR2 YYNGEE. The CDR3 runs to 13 residues. V lost 3 bases and J lost 4, with 10 bases in between. CDR3 bases: TGTGCCAGCAGCGCAGCGGACTTCTATGGCTACACCTTC. It specifies CASSAADFYGYTF.